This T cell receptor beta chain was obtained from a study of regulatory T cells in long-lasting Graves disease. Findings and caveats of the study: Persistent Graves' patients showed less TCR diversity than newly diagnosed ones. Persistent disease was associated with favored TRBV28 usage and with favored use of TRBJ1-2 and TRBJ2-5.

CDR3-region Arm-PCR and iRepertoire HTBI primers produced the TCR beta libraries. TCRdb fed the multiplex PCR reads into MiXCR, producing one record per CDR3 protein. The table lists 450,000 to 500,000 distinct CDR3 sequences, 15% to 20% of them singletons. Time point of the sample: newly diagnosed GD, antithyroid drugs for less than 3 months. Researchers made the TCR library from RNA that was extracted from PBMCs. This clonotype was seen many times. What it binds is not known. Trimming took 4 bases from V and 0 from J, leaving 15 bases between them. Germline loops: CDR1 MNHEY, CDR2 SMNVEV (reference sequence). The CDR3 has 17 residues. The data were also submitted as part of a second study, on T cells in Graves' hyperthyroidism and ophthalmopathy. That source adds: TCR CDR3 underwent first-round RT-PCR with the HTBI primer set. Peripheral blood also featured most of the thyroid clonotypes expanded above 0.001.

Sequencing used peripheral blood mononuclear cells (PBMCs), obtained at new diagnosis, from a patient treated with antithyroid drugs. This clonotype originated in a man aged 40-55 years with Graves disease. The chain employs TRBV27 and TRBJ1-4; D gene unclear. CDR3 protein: CASSSLLGVPTNEKLFF. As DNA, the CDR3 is TGTGCCAGCAGTTCCCTACTAGGTGTCCCAACTAATGAAAAACTGTTTTTT.